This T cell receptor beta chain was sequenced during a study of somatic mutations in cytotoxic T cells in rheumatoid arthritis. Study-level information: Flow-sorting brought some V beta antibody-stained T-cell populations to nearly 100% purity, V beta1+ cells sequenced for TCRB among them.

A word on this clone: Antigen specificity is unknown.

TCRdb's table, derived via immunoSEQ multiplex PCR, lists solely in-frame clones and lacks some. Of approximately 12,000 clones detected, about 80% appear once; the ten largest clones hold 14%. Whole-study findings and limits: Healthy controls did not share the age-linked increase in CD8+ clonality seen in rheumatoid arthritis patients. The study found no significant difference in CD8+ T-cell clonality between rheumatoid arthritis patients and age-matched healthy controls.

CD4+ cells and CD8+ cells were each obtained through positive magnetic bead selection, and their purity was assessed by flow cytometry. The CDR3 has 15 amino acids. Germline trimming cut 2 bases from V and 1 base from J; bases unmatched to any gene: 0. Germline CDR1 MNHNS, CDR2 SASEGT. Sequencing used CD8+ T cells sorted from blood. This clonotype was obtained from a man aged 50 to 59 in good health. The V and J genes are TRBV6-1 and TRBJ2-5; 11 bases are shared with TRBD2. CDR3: CASSETSGGQETQYF. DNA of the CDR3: TGTGCCAGCAGTGAAACTAGCGGGGGCCAAGAGACCCAGTACTTC.